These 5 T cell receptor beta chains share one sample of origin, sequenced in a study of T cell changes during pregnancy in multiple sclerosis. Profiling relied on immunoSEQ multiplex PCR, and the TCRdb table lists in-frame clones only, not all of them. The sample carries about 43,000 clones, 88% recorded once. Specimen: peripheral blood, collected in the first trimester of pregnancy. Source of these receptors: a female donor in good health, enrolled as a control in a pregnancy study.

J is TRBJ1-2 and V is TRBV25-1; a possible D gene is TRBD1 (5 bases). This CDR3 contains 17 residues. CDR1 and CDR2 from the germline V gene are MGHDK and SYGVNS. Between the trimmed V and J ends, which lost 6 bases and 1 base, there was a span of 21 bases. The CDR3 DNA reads TGTGCCAGCAGCGGGGGACGTCCACCCTTCCTTAACTATGGCTACACCTTC. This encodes CASSGGRPPFLNYGYTF.

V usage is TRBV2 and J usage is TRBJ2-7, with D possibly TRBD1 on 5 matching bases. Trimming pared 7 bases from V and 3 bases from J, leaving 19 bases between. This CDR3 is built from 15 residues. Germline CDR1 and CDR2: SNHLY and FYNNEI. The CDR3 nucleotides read TGTGCCAGCACATATAGGGGCCTAGGCCTCTACGAGCAGTACTTC. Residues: CASTYRGLGLYEQYF.

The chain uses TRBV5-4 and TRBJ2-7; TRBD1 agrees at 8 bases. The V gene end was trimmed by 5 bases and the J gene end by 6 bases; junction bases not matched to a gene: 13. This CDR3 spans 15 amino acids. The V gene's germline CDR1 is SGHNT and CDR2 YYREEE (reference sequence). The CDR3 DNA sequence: TGTGCCAGCAGGAACACACAGGGGGTCCACGGCGAGCAGTACTTC. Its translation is CASRNTQGVHGEQYF.

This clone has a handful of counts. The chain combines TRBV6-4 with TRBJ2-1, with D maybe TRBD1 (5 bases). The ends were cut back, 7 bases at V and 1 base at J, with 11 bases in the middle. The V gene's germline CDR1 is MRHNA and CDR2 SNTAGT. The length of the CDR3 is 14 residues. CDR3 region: CASNRLGSYNEQFF. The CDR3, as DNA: TGTGCCAGCAACAGGTTAGGATCCTACAATGAGCAGTTCTTC.

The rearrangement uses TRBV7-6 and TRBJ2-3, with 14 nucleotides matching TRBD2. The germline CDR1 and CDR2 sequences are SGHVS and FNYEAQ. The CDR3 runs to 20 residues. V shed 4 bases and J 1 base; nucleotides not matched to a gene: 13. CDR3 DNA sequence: TGTGCCAGCAGCTCCCACCCCAGGACTAGCGGGGGGCGGGGCACAGATACGCAGTATTTT. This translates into CASSSHPRTSGGRGTDTQYF.